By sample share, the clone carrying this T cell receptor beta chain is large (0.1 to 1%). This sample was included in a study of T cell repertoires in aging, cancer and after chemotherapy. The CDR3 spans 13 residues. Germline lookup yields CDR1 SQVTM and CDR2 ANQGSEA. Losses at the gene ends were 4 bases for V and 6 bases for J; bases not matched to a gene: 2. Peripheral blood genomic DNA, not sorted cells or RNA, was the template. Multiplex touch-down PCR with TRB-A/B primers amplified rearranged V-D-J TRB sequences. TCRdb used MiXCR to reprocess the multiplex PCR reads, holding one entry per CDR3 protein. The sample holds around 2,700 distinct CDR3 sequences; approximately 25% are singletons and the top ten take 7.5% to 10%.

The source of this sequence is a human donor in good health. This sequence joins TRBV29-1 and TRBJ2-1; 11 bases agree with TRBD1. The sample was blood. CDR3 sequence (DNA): TGCAGCGTTGGGACAGGGGGCCTCAATGAGCAGTTCTTC. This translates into CSVGTGGLNEQFF.